These 12 T cell receptor beta chains originate from one sample sequenced in a study of blood T cell repertoires in COVID-19. This table comes from immunoSEQ multiplex PCR, and its TCRdb copy is limited to in-frame clones, with some not included. There are approximately 100,000 clones in the sample; roughly 81% occur only once, and over 9.5% lies in the top ten. Material: peripheral blood. The receptors originated from a human donor in a cohort sampled during active COVID-19.

The CDR3, as DNA: TGCAGTGCTAGTGAGGTGGGTCTAGATGGCTACGAGCAGTACTTC. It translates to CSASEVGLDGYEQYF. The V call is TRBV20-1, the J call TRBJ2-7; D gene ambiguous. The V and J ends lost 3 bases and 3 bases respectively, with 18 bases between them. Germline lookup yields CDR1 DFQATT and CDR2 SNEGSKA (reference sequence). This CDR3 spans 15 amino acids.

The chain employs TRBV18 and TRBJ1-3; the match to TRBD1 covers 8 bases. The CDR3 loop spans 15 amino acids. Trimming removed 6 bases from V and 4 bases from J; junction bases left unmatched: 8. Germline CDR1 and CDR2: KGHSH and LQKENI. The CDR3 is CASSRLDRAGNTIYF. CDR3 nucleotide sequence: TGTGCCAGCTCTCGATTGGACAGGGCCGGAAACACCATATATTTT.

The J gene is TRBJ2-7, the V gene TRBV7-3; TRBD1 matches 8 bases. The CDR3 sequence is 16 residues long. Trimming at V came to 5 bases and at J to 0 bases, leaving 9 bases not matched to a gene. Germline values: CDR1 SGHTA, CDR2 FQGTGA. In DNA form, the CDR3 reads TGTGCCAGCAGCCCGGGGACAGGTCGACTCTCCTACGAGCAGTACTTC. Amino acids: CASSPGTGRLSYEQYF. Based on the CDR3 plus reference TRBV7-3 and TRBJ2-7, the full variable domain is GAGVSQTPSNKVTEKGKYVELRCDPISGHTALYWYRQSLGQGPEFLIYFQGTGAADDSGLPNDRFFAVRPEGSVSTLKIQRTERGDSAVYLCASSPGTGRLSYEQYFGPGTRLTVT.

The sample holds a few counts of this clone. The V and J genes are TRBV2 and TRBJ1-5, with D possibly matching TRBD1 (6 bases). The V gene's germline CDR1 is SNHLY and CDR2 FYNNEI. The ends were cut back, 0 bases at V and 7 bases at J, with 16 bases in the middle. This CDR3 contains 16 residues. The CDR3 loop is CASSEALRGREQPQHF. CDR3 nucleotides: TGTGCCAGCAGTGAAGCCCTCCGGGGGCGGGAGCAGCCCCAGCATTTT.

V usage is TRBV18 and J usage is TRBJ1-1; unclear D gene. The CDR3 runs to 14 residues. Germline V lookup: CDR1 KGHSH, CDR2 LQKENI. With 6 bases removed from V and 1 base from J, the gap between germline ends came to 12 bases. The CDR3 nucleotides are TGTGCCAGCTCCCCCCAGACTCCGAACACTGAAGCTTTCTTT. Translation: CASSPQTPNTEAFF.

This sequence joins TRBV28 and TRBJ2-7, with TRBD2 matching over 9 bases. Germline CDR1 MDHEN, CDR2 SYDVKM. With V trimmed by 7 bases and J by 2 bases, 6 bases remained unmatched. This CDR3 region has 14 residues. The CDR3 region is CASNRGRGAYEQYF. CDR3 DNA: TGTGCCAGCAACCGCGGGAGGGGGGCCTACGAGCAGTACTTC.

The chain is built from TRBV25-1 and TRBJ1-6, with D maybe TRBD1 (6 bases). This CDR3 has 17 amino acids. Germline V CDR1 and CDR2: MGHDK, SYGVNS. The V and J ends lost 6 bases and 1 base respectively, with 16 bases between them. CDR3 coding DNA: TGTGCCAGCAGCGGCAGGGGTATGAGTTCCTATAATTCACCCCTCCACTTT. It yields the protein CASSGRGMSSYNSPLHF.

This clone showed up many times. This rearrangement joins TRBV6-5 to TRBJ1-2; 12 positions agree with TRBD1. There are 14 residues in the CDR3. V shed 0 bases and J 7 bases; nucleotides not matched to a gene: 0. Germline-derived CDR1 and CDR2 are MNHEY and SVGAGI. This chain's CDR3 is CASSYSGQGAGYTF. CDR3 nucleotide sequence: TGTGCCAGCAGTTACTCGGGACAGGGGGCTGGCTACACCTTC.

The J gene is TRBJ2-7, the V gene TRBV7-6, with 10 bases aligning to TRBD2. From germline, CDR1 is SGHVS and CDR2 FNYEAQ. CDR3 length: 17 residues. Trimming took 1 base from V and 6 from J; bases not matched to a gene: 12. DNA for the CDR3: TGTGCCAGCAGCTTAGGTCCTAGCGGGAGCGGGTCGGGCGAGCAGTACTTC. Amino acids: CASSLGPSGSGSGEQYF.

The V gene is TRBV6-6, the J gene TRBJ2-7; tentative D call: TRBD1 (6 bases). The V end was cut by 5 bases, the J end by 4 bases, with 18 bases between. Germline assignment: CDR1 MNHNY and CDR2 SVGAGI (reference sequence). The CDR3 contains 15 residues. CDR3 residues: CASSPTTGRAYEQYF. CDR3 nucleotide sequence: TGTGCCAGCAGTCCAACGACAGGTAGAGCTTACGAGCAGTACTTC.

This chain connects TRBV4-3 to TRBJ2-7; 8 bases map to TRBD2. J gave up 5 bases and V 0 bases, and 6 bases lay outside the gene matches. This CDR3 region has 15 residues. Germline CDR1 and CDR2: LGHNA and YSLEER. Here the CDR3 DNA reads TGCGCCAGCAGCCAAGATTTCTTTAGCGGGGACGAGCAGTACTTC. As protein: CASSQDFFSGDEQYF.

The chain combines TRBV19 with TRBJ2-2; maybe TRBD2 (6 bases). V was trimmed by 7 bases and J by 6 bases, leaving 18 bases between them. Germline V gene lookup returns CDR1 LNHDA and CDR2 SQIVND (reference sequence). The CDR3 has 15 amino acids. CDR3 amino acids: CASKDGTGESGELFF. DNA of the CDR3: TGTGCCAGTAAGGACGGGACGGGGGAGTCCGGGGAGCTGTTTTTT. Combining the CDR3 with reference TRBV19 and TRBJ2-2 gives the whole variable domain DGGITQSPKYLFRKEGQNVTLSCEQNLNHDAMYWYRQDPGQGLRLIYYSQIVNDFQKGDIAEGYSVSREKKESFPLTVTSAQKNPTAFYLCASKDGTGESGELFFGEGSRLTVL.